This TCR beta chain was recorded in a study of blood T cell repertoires in COVID-19. The CDR3 totals 13 residues. Germline V gene lookup returns CDR1 LNHDA and CDR2 SQIVND (reference sequence). V lost 7 bases, J lost 2 bases, and 1 base stayed unmatched. Clones were read by immunoSEQ multiplex PCR, and TCRdb kept only the in-frame ones, dropping some. This table holds under 400,000 clones, 80% to 90% found once. Sequenced sample: peripheral blood. The receptor comes from a woman aged 25 to 39 with COVID-19, enrolled during active disease. The V call is TRBV19, the J call TRBJ1-2, with 10 bases identical to TRBD1. CDR3 amino acids: CASKDRGNYGYTF. The DNA for the CDR3 is TGTGCCAGTAAGGACAGGGGGAACTATGGCTACACCTTC.